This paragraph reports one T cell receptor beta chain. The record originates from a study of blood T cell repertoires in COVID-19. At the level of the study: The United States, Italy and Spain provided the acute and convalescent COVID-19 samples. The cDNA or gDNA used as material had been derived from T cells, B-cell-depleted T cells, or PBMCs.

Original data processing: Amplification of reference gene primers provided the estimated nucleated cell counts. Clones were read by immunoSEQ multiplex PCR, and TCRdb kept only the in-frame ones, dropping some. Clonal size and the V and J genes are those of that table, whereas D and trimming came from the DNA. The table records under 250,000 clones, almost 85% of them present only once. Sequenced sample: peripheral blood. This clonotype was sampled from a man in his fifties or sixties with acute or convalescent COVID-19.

The CDR3 DNA reads TGTGCCAGCAGCCAAGAAGGAGCGGGGGAATACTACGAGCAGTACTTC. It specifies CASSQEGAGEYYEQYF. This rearrangement joins TRBV4-2 to TRBJ2-7, with 8 bases matching TRBD2. J was trimmed by 3 bases and V by 0 bases; bases with no gene match: 7. Germline V gene data show CDR1 as LGHNA and CDR2 as YNFKEQ. The CDR3 contains 16 residues.